This section outlines one TCR beta chain sequence together with its context. V was pared by 4 bases and J by 5 bases, with 12 bases between. From germline, CDR1 is SGHTA and CDR2 FQGTGA. The CDR3 spans 14 residues. The data belong to a study of blood T cell repertoires in COVID-19. For the study at large: Both acute and convalescent COVID-19 samples were obtained from the United States, Italy and Spain. T cells, B-cell-depleted T cells, or PBMCs provided the cDNA or gDNA that served as material.

In the original workflow: Amplification with reference gene primers provided the estimates of nucleated cell counts. Produced via immunoSEQ multiplex PCR; TCRdb's table is partial and in-frame only. Clonal size and the V and J genes are those of that table, whereas D and trimming came from the DNA. Of roughly 140,000 clones in the sample, 79% were seen once. The chain combines TRBV7-3 with TRBJ2-1; D is perhaps TRBD2 (6 bases). The source is a man aged 50-60 years with active or convalescent COVID-19. What was sequenced was peripheral blood. CDR3: CASSSWEAHNEQFF. The CDR3 DNA reads TGTGCCAGCAGCTCGTGGGAGGCCCACAATGAGCAGTTCTTC. The variable domain in full, completed from reference TRBV7-3 and TRBJ2-1, reads GAGVSQTPSNKVTEKGKYVELRCDPISGHTALYWYRQSLGQGPEFLIYFQGTGAADDSGLPNDRFFAVRPEGSVSTLKIQRTERGDSAVYLCASSSWEAHNEQFFGPGTRLTVL.